This TCR beta chain was recovered during a study of patients and donors after allogeneic stem cell transplantation. TCRdb fed the RT-PCR reads into MiXCR, producing one record per CDR3 protein. The repertoire holds a few hundred thousand distinct CDR3 sequences, with 35% to 45% as singletons. In germline, CDR1 is ENHRY, CDR2 SYGVKD. V dropped 2 bases and J dropped 0 bases, with 8 bases sitting between them. This CDR3 region has 15 residues. V and J are TRBV10-3 and TRBJ1-3; D is uncertain. Sequencing was performed on blood, either unsorted or a sorted T cell fraction (not recorded which). The TCR originated in a human donor who was either an allogeneic HSCT recipient or a stem cell or donor lymphocyte infusion donor (not recorded which). It is not recorded whose cells these are; they may come from a transplant donor. The chain's CDR3 is CAISEQASSGNTIYF. As DNA, the CDR3 is TGTGCCATCAGTGAGCAAGCGAGCTCTGGAAACACCATATATTTT.